This T cell receptor (beta chain) was found in a study of T cell changes during pregnancy in multiple sclerosis. The table came from immunoSEQ multiplex PCR; TCRdb's copy has only in-frame clones and leaves some out. Here the sample spans about 120,000 clones, over 85% being singletons. CDR3 length: 15 amino acids. The ends were cut back, 5 bases at V and 2 bases at J, with 15 bases in the middle. Germline CDR1 is SGHNT and CDR2 is YYREEE (reference sequence). The clonotype was recovered from a female donor with multiple sclerosis, enrolled in a pregnancy study. This specimen was peripheral blood, taken before pregnancy. V usage is TRBV5-4 and J usage is TRBJ2-3, with D maybe TRBD2 (6 bases). The CDR3 DNA reads as TGTGCCAGCAGTCTCCGGGGCGGGGCCACAGATACGCAGTATTTT. It codes for CASSLRGGATDTQYF.